This T cell receptor beta chain was recovered during a study of technical replicates of blood from a few donors. The protocol was immunoSEQ multiplex PCR, while the TCRdb copy is restricted to in-frame clones and leaves out a portion. The sample carries around 69,000 clones, 88% recorded once. The length of the CDR3 is 14 residues. Germline loops: CDR1 SGDLS, CDR2 YYNGEE. Deletions cut 4 bases from V and 2 bases from J, with 11 bases between. The receptor's source is a human donor in good health. Some clones in this sample may be carry-over from other donors' samples. Sequencing input: PBMCs. This rearrangement joins TRBV9 to TRBJ2-3; TRBD1 is a possible D gene (5 bases). The CDR3 DNA follows: TGTGCCAGCAGCCTCAGGGAAGACACAGATACGCAGTATTTT. It is translated as CASSLREDTDTQYF.